Listed below are T cell receptor beta chains from one sample, sequenced in a study of cytomegalovirus exposure and HLA in healthy donors. Libraries were prepared by immunoSEQ multiplex PCR; TCRdb keeps only in-frame clonotypes and omits some of them. The table lists 250,000 or so clones, about 88% of them singletons, with more than 10% in the top ten. Material for sequencing was PBMCs. These receptor sequences come from a man younger than 35 in good health and CMV-seropositive. The CDR3 runs from the conserved cysteine through the conserved F or W. The order of the fields is CDR3 protein, V gene.

CDR3aa: CASSWSRVHHEQYF; v_gene: TRBV6-5
CDR3aa: CASSVAAGLSYEQYF; v_gene: TRBV9
CDR3aa: CASSPSEGPAYEQYF; v_gene: TRBV6-1
CDR3aa: CASTSRRRQETQYF; v_gene: TRBV6-1
CDR3aa: CASFTGGNEKLFF; v_gene: TRBV18
CDR3aa: CASSPPLSGPRQYEQYF; v_gene: TRBV4-1
CDR3aa: CASSTRTEPNTEKLFF; v_gene: TRBV7-9
CDR3aa: CAISERGSSYEQYF; v_gene: TRBV10-3
CDR3aa: CSASPGTEAFF; v_gene: TRBV20-1
CDR3aa: CASSFRENQPQHF; v_gene: TRBV27
CDR3aa: CASSWSRDGGHYEQYF; v_gene: TRBV5-1
CDR3aa: CSALLSYGYTF; v_gene: TRBV20-1
CDR3aa: CASSAGTRGYEQYF; v_gene: TRBV11-2
CDR3aa: CAWTGTTSIRVNTEAFF; v_gene: TRBV30
CDR3aa: CASSAGSSAQYF; v_gene: TRBV25-1
CDR3aa: CASSQVGLLGYEQYF; v_gene: TRBV4-2
CDR3aa: CASSRGGEPGETQYF; v_gene: TRBV28
CDR3aa: CASSVVIGPTEAFF; v_gene: TRBV9
CDR3aa: CASSLRQGRGYTF; v_gene: TRBV7-2
CDR3aa: CATGQGASEAFF; v_gene: TRBV12-5
CDR3aa: CASSGGTGGFDGYTF; v_gene: TRBV2
CDR3aa: CASSLGIGVRYEQYF; v_gene: TRBV7-9
CDR3aa: CASSLVGGTPQGDF; v_gene: TRBV11-2
CDR3aa: CASSLLGGHEQYF; v_gene: TRBV7-3
CDR3aa: CASSLQGAVEAFF; v_gene: TRBV5-1
CDR3aa: CASSFMLANTGELFF; v_gene: TRBV27
CDR3aa: CASSATPTQYEQYF; v_gene: TRBV9
CDR3aa: CAISESERGTSYNEQFF; v_gene: TRBV10-3
CDR3aa: CASSSSPTSGTYNEQFF; v_gene: TRBV11-3
CDR3aa: CAWRGLNTEAFF; v_gene: TRBV30
CDR3aa: CASSPRPTYEQYF; v_gene: TRBV7-6
CDR3aa: CSVGQVSSYNEQFF; v_gene: TRBV29-1
CDR3aa: CASSLGRGQFF; v_gene: TRBV11-2
CDR3aa: CASSLATYEQYF; v_gene: TRBV7-2
CDR3aa: CASTLAGASEFF; v_gene: TRBV6-1
CDR3aa: CASSPTGGDGAFF; v_gene: TRBV7-9
CDR3aa: CAWSNPTYEQYF; v_gene: TRBV30
CDR3aa: CASSPWEGAYEQYF; v_gene: TRBV11-2
CDR3aa: CASSLLTSGVTDTQYF; v_gene: TRBV28
CDR3aa: CSTRQARDTGELFF; v_gene: TRBV29-1
CDR3aa: CATNRLQGVTYNEQFF; v_gene: TRBV27
CDR3aa: CASSPGQGTEAFF; v_gene: TRBV7-3
CDR3aa: CSVGSGTADQPQHF; v_gene: TRBV29-1
CDR3aa: CASSEDRGDEQFF; v_gene: TRBV5-6
CDR3aa: CASGRDTSNEQFF; v_gene: TRBV12-5
CDR3aa: CASSPYRTHTDTQYF; v_gene: TRBV18
CDR3aa: CASSLMRVADEQFF; v_gene: TRBV5-1
CDR3aa: CASSLGRETGELFF; v_gene: TRBV7-6